Listed below are T cell receptor beta chains from one sample, sequenced in a study of graft-versus-host responses after intestinal transplantation. Which antigens these TCRs recognize remains unknown. The data were produced by immunoSEQ multiplex PCR, yet TCRdb's version contains in-frame clones alone and is incomplete. The sample holds around 45,000 clones, around nine tenths seen once. The material was unstimulated CD4+ T cells sorted from spleen or lymph node cells, obtained before transplant. These receptor sequences come from a human donor who was the organ donor for an intestinal transplant. The CDR3 runs from the conserved cysteine through the conserved F or W. Each record gives: J gene, D gene, clone size, V gene, CDR3 DNA, CDR3 protein. D genes are given only for firm matches. Where a row states a size, it is once, few, many or the class of an expanded clone; other rows omit it.

>TRBJ1-5|-|-|TRBV4-1
TGCGCCAGCAGCCAAGTAATTTGGCCAGGGGATTATAGCAATCAGCCCCAGCATTTT
CASSQVIWPGDYSNQPQHF
>TRBJ1-5|TRBD1|-|TRBV27
TGTGCCAGCAGTCCGAGACAGGGCTCCAATCAGCCCCAGCATTTT
CASSPRQGSNQPQHF
>TRBJ2-7|-|-|TRBV28
TGTGCCAGCAGTTTACCCCGGGACACACTTTACGAGCAGTACTTC
CASSLPRDTLYEQYF
>TRBJ1-5|TRBD1|few|TRBV19
TGTGCCAGTAGCCTGACAGGGGGGGATCAGCCCCAGCATTTT
CASSLTGGDQPQHF
>TRBJ1-5|TRBD1|-|TRBV7-2
TGTGCCAGCAGCGCAGGGGGTCAGCCCCAGCATTTT
CASSAGGQPQHF
>TRBJ1-4|-|-|TRBV7-2
TGTGCCAGCAGCTTAGATGCCTCTCTTCTCCATGAAAAACTGTTTTTT
CASSLDASLLHEKLFF
>TRBJ1-1|-|-|TRBV29-1
TGCAGCGTTGTTTCTTTGGGGGAAAAGAACACTGAAGCTTTCTTT
CSVVSLGEKNTEAFF
>TRBJ2-1|-|once|TRBV6-1
TGTGCCAGCAGTGAAGCTAGCACCCACCCCCCCTACAATGAGCAGTTCTTC
CASSEASTHPPYNEQFF
>TRBJ2-4|TRBD1|-|TRBV5-4
TGTGCCAGCAGCTCGAATCCAGGGGGCGCGGTGAACATTCAGTACTTC
CASSSNPGGAVNIQYF
>TRBJ1-6|TRBD1|-|TRBV19
TGTGCCAGTAGTACCCTCGGACAGGGTGGTAATTCACCCCTCCACTTT
CASSTLGQGGNSPLHF
>TRBJ2-5|TRBD2|-|TRBV4-2
TGTGCCAGCAGCCAAGGCTCGGGGCGACTAGCGTTAGAGACCCAGTACTTC
CASSQGSGRLALETQYF
>TRBJ1-2|-|-|TRBV5-5
TGTGCCAGCAGCTTCGACAGCTACTATGGCTACACCTTC
CASSFDSYYGYTF
>TRBJ2-5|TRBD1|-|TRBV9
TGTGCCAGCAGCGTCACAGGGGGCCGGGAGACCCAGTACTTC
CASSVTGGRETQYF
>TRBJ1-2|-|-|TRBV5-1
TGCGCCAGCAGCTTCAGGGGCTATGGCTACACCTTC
CASSFRGYGYTF
>TRBJ2-5|TRBD1|-|TRBV13
TGTGCCAGCAGCCCGGACAGGGCCGGGGGTTACCAAGAGACCCAGTACTTC
CASSPDRAGGYQETQYF
>TRBJ2-3|-|-|TRBV5-4
TGTGCCAGCAGCTTAGGGGGAGTGGGAATCTCAGATACGCAGTATTTT
CASSLGGVGISDTQYF
>TRBJ2-7|-|-|TRBV30
TGTGCCTGGACCTACGAGCAGTACTTC
CAWTYEQYF
>TRBJ2-1|-|once|TRBV28
TGTGCCAGCAGGACGACCGGGGAGCAGTTCTTC
CASRTTGEQFF
>TRBJ2-2|-|few|TRBV11-3
TGTGCCAGCAGCTTAGGACAGGACACCGGGGAGCTGTTTTTT
CASSLGQDTGELFF
>TRBJ2-3|TRBD2|-|TRBV4-1
TGCGCCAGCAGCCAAGATCGGGCTAGCGGGAGTATTACAGATACGCAGTATTTT
CASSQDRASGSITDTQYF
>TRBJ2-2|-|-|TRBV6-5
TGTGCCAGCAGTTACCGGCTACCGGTCATCGGGGAGCTGTTTTTT
CASSYRLPVIGELFF
>TRBJ2-7|TRBD1|-|TRBV19
TGTGCCAGTAGTAAACAGGGGGCAGACTACGAGCAGTACTTC
CASSKQGADYEQYF
>TRBJ2-7|TRBD1|once|TRBV18
TGTGCCAGCTCACTTACGGGACAGGCTGAGTACGAGCAGTACTTC
CASSLTGQAEYEQYF
>TRBJ1-2|-|-|TRBV19
TGTGCCAGTAGTAAGTTGGGACCAGTCTATGGCTACACCTTC
CASSKLGPVYGYTF
>TRBJ2-1|TRBD1|-|TRBV10-2
TGCGCCAGCAGAAGTCCCGGGACAGGGGTCAATGAGCAGTTCTTC
CASRSPGTGVNEQFF
>TRBJ2-5|TRBD2|-|TRBV19
TGTGCCACAAGGGGGACAGCGGGAGGGGAAGAGACCCAGTACTTC
CATRGTAGGEETQYF
>TRBJ2-7|-|once|TRBV20-1
TGCAGTGCTAGGGGCTCCTACGAGCAGTACTTC
CSARGSYEQYF
>TRBJ2-3|-|-|TRBV28
TGTGCCAGCGGAAGAGGGACCACAGATACGCAGTATTTT
CASGRGTTDTQYF
>TRBJ2-6|-|-|TRBV6-5
TGTGCCAGCAGTTACTCGATAAGGGCTGGGGCCAACGTCCTGACTTTC
CASSYSIRAGANVLTF
>TRBJ2-1|-|-|TRBV18
TGTGCCAGCTCACCAGGACTTGGTAGCGGTGAGCAGTTCTTC
CASSPGLGSGEQFF
>TRBJ1-6|-|-|TRBV5-5
TGTGCCAGCAGCTTTCGGGTGTTTTTTTATAATTCACCCCTCCACTTT
CASSFRVFFYNSPLHF
>TRBJ2-7|TRBD2|-|TRBV7-2
TGTGCCAGCAGCTTACTAGCGGGTTACGAGCAGTACTTC
CASSLLAGYEQYF
>TRBJ2-7|-|-|TRBV5-6
TGTGCCAGCAGCGGACCCGGGACATTTTTCTACGAGCAGTACTTC
CASSGPGTFFYEQYF
>TRBJ2-7|-|once|TRBV6-1
TGTGCCAGCAGTGCGTACGAGCAGTACTTC
CASSAYEQYF
>TRBJ1-4|TRBD1|-|TRBV6-1
TGTGCCAGCAGTGAAGTACAGGGGGCGGGTGAAAAACTGTTTTTT
CASSEVQGAGEKLFF
>TRBJ1-3|-|-|TRBV21-1
TGTGCCAGCAGCAAAGCCGCAGGTCCCGGCGGAAACACCATATATTTT
CASSKAAGPGGNTIYF
>TRBJ2-7|TRBD2|-|TRBV28
TGTGCCAGCAGTGATGAGCGGGGGTCCTACGAGCAGTACTTC
CASSDERGSYEQYF
>TRBJ2-7|TRBD1|-|TRBV6-5
TGTGCCAGCAGTTACAGGGACAGCTCCTACGAGCAGTACTTC
CASSYRDSSYEQYF
>TRBJ2-3|TRBD2|-|TRBV27
TGTGCCAGCAGCCCGGGACTACCCACAGATACGCAGTATTTT
CASSPGLPTDTQYF
>TRBJ2-7|-|-|TRBV12-5
TGTGCTAGTCCCGGATCCTACGAGCAGTACTTC
CASPGSYEQYF
>TRBJ2-2|-|-|TRBV11-3
TGTGCCAGCAGCTTCGACATGACCGGGGAGCTGTTTTTT
CASSFDMTGELFF
>TRBJ2-3|-|-|TRBV6-6
TGTGCCAGCAGTTACCCCCCTGCGGATACGCAGTATTTT
CASSYPPADTQYF
>TRBJ1-4|TRBD1|-|TRBV2
TGTGCCAGCAGCCCGGGACAGTATAATGAAAAACTGTTTTTT
CASSPGQYNEKLFF
>TRBJ1-1|-|-|TRBV18
TGTGCCAGCTCACCAGGGGGGAACACTGAAGCTTTCTTT
CASSPGGNTEAFF
>TRBJ1-5|-|-|TRBV6-6
TGTGCCAGCAGTCGATCAAGCAATCAGCCCCAGCATTTT
CASSRSSNQPQHF
>TRBJ2-7|-|-|TRBV19
TGTGCCAGTAGTCCCATCACTAGCTTCGACTCCTACGAGCAGTACTTC
CASSPITSFDSYEQYF
>TRBJ2-2|TRBD1|-|TRBV7-6
TGTGCCAGCAGCTTAGTAGGACAGGGGGTCACCGGGGAGCTGTTTTTT
CASSLVGQGVTGELFF
>TRBJ1-2|-|-|TRBV22-1
TGTGCGAGAAAGACCTATGGCTACACCTTC
CARKTYGYTF
>TRBJ2-3|-|once|TRBV11-2
TGTGCCAGCAGCTTGTTTAGTACAGATACGCAGTATTTT
CASSLFSTDTQYF
>TRBJ2-3|-|-|TRBV19
TGTGCCAGTAGTATCAGCACAGATACGCAGTATTTT
CASSISTDTQYF
>TRBJ2-3|TRBD2|-|TRBV2
TGTGCCAGCCGACTAGCGGGGTCCACAGATACGCAGTATTTT
CASRLAGSTDTQYF
>TRBJ1-2|-|few|TRBV7-3
TGTGCCAGCAGCTTACAGGGGAACTATGGCTACACCTTC
CASSLQGNYGYTF
>TRBJ2-1|TRBD2|-|TRBV9
TGTGCCAGCACCCAAGGAGCGGGGTCCTACAATGAGCAGTTCTTC
CASTQGAGSYNEQFF
>TRBJ2-7|-|-|TRBV10-3
TGTGCCATCAGTGGACAGAACTACGAGCAGTACTTC
CAISGQNYEQYF
>TRBJ2-1|-|-|TRBV2
TGTGCCAGCACCCTACGGACAGCGTACAATGAGCAGTTCTTC
CASTLRTAYNEQFF
>TRBJ1-5|-|-|TRBV30
TGTGCCTGGAGTTCTAGGGGGGATCAGCCCCAGCATTTT
CAWSSRGDQPQHF
>TRBJ1-2|TRBD1|-|TRBV5-6
TGTGCCAGCAGCTCCGACAGGGGAAACTATGGCTACACCTTC
CASSSDRGNYGYTF
>TRBJ1-1|-|medium-sized|TRBV18
TGTGCCAGCTCAGGGGGACAAAGGGCCACTGAAGCTTTCTTT
CASSGGQRATEAFF